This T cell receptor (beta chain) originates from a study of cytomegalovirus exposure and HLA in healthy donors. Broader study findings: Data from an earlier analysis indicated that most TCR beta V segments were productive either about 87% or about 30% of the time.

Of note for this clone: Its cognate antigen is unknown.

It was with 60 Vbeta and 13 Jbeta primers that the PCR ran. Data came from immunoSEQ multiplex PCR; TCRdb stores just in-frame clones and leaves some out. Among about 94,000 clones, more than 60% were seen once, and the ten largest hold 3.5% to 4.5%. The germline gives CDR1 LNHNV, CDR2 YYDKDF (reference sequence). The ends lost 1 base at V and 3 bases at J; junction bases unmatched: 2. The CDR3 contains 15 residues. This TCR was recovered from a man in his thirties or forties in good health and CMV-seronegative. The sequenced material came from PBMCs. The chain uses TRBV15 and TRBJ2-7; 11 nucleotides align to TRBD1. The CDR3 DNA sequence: TGTGCCACCAGCAGAGTGGGGACAGGGGGCTACGAGCAGTACTTC. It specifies CATSRVGTGGYEQYF.